The next 10 T cell receptor beta chains were all read from a single sample in a study of cytomegalovirus exposure and HLA in healthy donors. The PCR ran on 60 Vbeta and 13 Jbeta primers. Some clones are missing from TCRdb's copy, which holds only in-frame ones; the method was immunoSEQ multiplex PCR. The sample has more than 100,000 clones, roughly 78% seen once. The sample consisted of PBMCs. Receptor source: a woman aged 30 to 39 in good health and CMV-seropositive.

In its sample, this clone was seen a few times. The genes are TRBV6-5 and TRBJ2-1; D is undetermined. The CDR3 runs to 15 residues. Germline-derived CDR1 and CDR2 are MNHEY and SVGAGI. Trimming removed 4 bases from V and 2 bases from J, with 12 bases in between. CDR3: CASSFPGSAYNEQFF. The CDR3 DNA reads as TGTGCCAGCAGTTTCCCCGGGTCCGCCTACAATGAGCAGTTCTTC.

This rearrangement joins TRBV19 to TRBJ2-2, with D possibly matching TRBD2 (5 bases). Germline CDR1 is LNHDA and CDR2 is SQIVND (reference sequence). V shed 1 base and J shed 7 bases, with 13 bases lying between them. The CDR3 has 15 amino acids. Here the CDR3 DNA reads TGTGCCAGTAGTATAGGTAGAGGGCGCGGCGGGGAGCTGTTTTTT. It yields the protein CASSIGRGRGGELFF.

V and J are TRBV4-2 and TRBJ1-6, with no clear D. The CDR3 has 13 residues. Germline CDR1 is LGHNA and CDR2 is YNFKEQ. Trimming shortened V by 4 bases and J by 12 bases, and 13 bases separated the two germline ends. The CDR3 protein is CASSLRLREPLHF. In DNA, the CDR3 is TGTGCCAGCAGCCTAAGGTTACGGGAACCCCTCCACTTT.

The gene calls are TRBV27 and TRBJ2-7; the match to TRBD1 covers 8 bases. J gave up 2 bases and V 7 bases, and 4 bases lay outside the gene matches. This CDR3 region has 13 residues. The germline V gene encodes CDR1 MNHEY and CDR2 SMNVEV (reference sequence). The CDR3 reads CASKTGGTYEQYF. The CDR3 DNA reads as TGTGCCAGCAAAACAGGGGGAACCTACGAGCAGTACTTC.

In DNA form, the CDR3 reads TGTGCCAGCAGCTTGAAACAGCCCTCCTACAATGAGCAGTTCTTC. It yields the protein CASSLKQPSYNEQFF. The genes are TRBV5-4 and TRBJ2-1; D gene uncertain. Trimming took off 1 base at V and 0 bases at J, with 8 bases between the two ends. Germline lookup yields CDR1 SGHNT and CDR2 YYREEE (reference sequence). The CDR3 is made up of 15 amino acids.

The genes are TRBV6-5 and TRBJ2-3, with 9 bases matching TRBD2. CDR3 length: 14 amino acids. The V and J ends lost 6 bases and 6 bases, in that order; junction bases with no gene match: 7. Germline values: CDR1 MNHEY, CDR2 SVGAGI. The CDR3 protein is CASRGGGARDTQYF. For the CDR3, the DNA is TGTGCCAGCAGAGGCGGGGGGGCCCGGGATACGCAGTATTTT.

This chain joins TRBV11-2 and TRBJ1-1, with TRBD1 as a possible D gene (5 bases). CDR1 SGHAT and CDR2 FQNNGV come from the germline V gene. The V end was cut by 3 bases, the J end by 1 base, with 15 bases between. This CDR3 spans 16 amino acids. DNA of the CDR3: TGTGCCAGCAGCTTCGCCCTTGGGGGGACGAACACTGAAGCTTTCTTT. This codes for CASSFALGGTNTEAFF.

This clone was observed a single time. The chain has TRBV19 and TRBJ1-4, with a possible D match to TRBD1 (5 bases). V was clipped by 4 bases and J by 5 bases, with 17 bases between them. CDR1 and CDR2 (germline): LNHDA, SQIVND (reference sequence). CDR3 length equals 16 residues. The CDR3 nucleotides are TGTGCCAGTAGTAATCTCCAACGGACACTAAATGAAAAACTGTTTTTT. Protein product: CASSNLQRTLNEKLFF.

The chain has TRBV7-9 and TRBJ2-5; no reliable D call. Per the germline V gene, CDR1 is SEHNR and CDR2 is FQNEAQ (reference sequence). The CDR3 spans 14 residues. Trimming stripped 2 bases from V and 0 bases from J, with 7 bases between. The CDR3 here is CASSLTDNQETQYF. CDR3 coding DNA: TGTGCCAGCAGCTTAACAGACAACCAAGAGACCCAGTACTTC.

The chain couples TRBV18 to TRBJ2-7; weak D call: TRBD1 (6 bases). Deletions cut 3 bases from V and 5 bases from J, with 14 bases between. The CDR3 runs 14 residues. Looked up from germline, CDR1 is KGHSH and CDR2 is LQKENI. The CDR3 here is CASSPTPGDHEQYF. The CDR3 DNA is TGTGCCAGCTCACCTACGCCAGGGGACCACGAGCAGTACTTC.